Shown below are 8 T cell receptor beta chains from a single sample sequenced in a study of CD8 T cells in ankylosing spondylitis. A single record per CDR3 protein comes from TCRdb applying MiXCR to the 5' RACE reads. The sample gives some 140,000 distinct CDR3 sequences, roughly 8.8% of which show up once; roughly 8% is in the top ten. The sequencing sample was made of synovial fluid, either unsorted or a sorted T cell fraction (not recorded which). The receptors shown here come from a male donor with ankylosing spondylitis.

This clonotype appeared many times. This sequence joins TRBV7-2 and TRBJ1-2; TRBD1 aligns across 7 bases. Per germline, CDR1 SGHTA and CDR2 FQGNSA. V trimming: 2 bases; J trimming: 4 bases; junction bases outside the gene matches: 10. The CDR3 consists of 16 residues. As DNA, the CDR3 is TGTGCCAGCAGCTTACAGCCGACAGGGATTTCCTATGGCTACACCTTC. Translated, it gives CASSLQPTGISYGYTF.

In this sample, this clonotype turned up a few times. The chain employs TRBV27 and TRBJ1-1; D unresolved. The CDR3 has 16 residues. The V gene lost 2 bases and the J gene lost 4 bases, with 17 bases spanning the gap. In germline, CDR1 is MNHEY, CDR2 SMNVEV (reference sequence). The CDR3 here is CASSLNPRVEGTEAFF. Written as DNA, the CDR3 is TGTGCCAGCAGTTTAAACCCGAGGGTTGAGGGCACTGAAGCTTTCTTT.

The table lists this clonotype with a few counts. J is TRBJ1-6 and V is TRBV10-2, with TRBD1 matching over 10 bases. CDR1 WSHSY and CDR2 SAAADI come from the germline V gene. The CDR3 consists of 15 residues. The V segment lost 8 bases and the J segment 0 bases; nucleotides outside the gene matches: 1. The DNA of the CDR3 is TGCGCCAGCTGGACAGGGGGCTCCTATAATTCACCCCTCCACTTT. Encoded protein: CASWTGGSYNSPLHF.

This clonotype was recorded at least ten times. The chain uses TRBV28 and TRBJ1-2, with unresolved D. The CDR3 is 12 amino acids. V shed 6 bases and J shed 8 bases, with 13 bases lying between them. The V gene's germline CDR1 is MDHEN and CDR2 SYDVKM. CDR3 region: CASSIWTGGYTF. The CDR3 DNA follows: TGTGCCAGCAGCATCTGGACCGGGGGCTACACCTTC.

This clonotype was detected many times. The chain employs TRBV7-9 and TRBJ2-5; D perhaps matches TRBD2 (5 bases). CDR3 length: 14 amino acids. V lost 5 bases to trimming and J lost 2 bases, with 12 bases between them. Germline V lookup: CDR1 SEHNR, CDR2 FQNEAQ (reference sequence). The CDR3 loop reads CASSRTREQETQYF. The CDR3 DNA reads as TGTGCCAGCAGCCGAACTAGGGAACAAGAGACCCAGTACTTC.

The V and J genes are TRBV20-1 and TRBJ2-3; D possibly corresponds to TRBD2 (6 bases). The CDR3 has 15 amino acids. Germline lookup yields CDR1 DFQATT and CDR2 SNEGSKA (reference sequence). Trimming left V 5 bases short and J 0 bases short, with 15 bases between. Written as DNA, the CDR3 is TGCAGTGCTGCTCCTAGCGACTCGAGCACAGATACGCAGTATTTT. Translating it yields CSAAPSDSSTDTQYF.

The chain carries TRBV30 and TRBJ1-5; D is ambiguous. V was cut by 1 base and J by 5 bases, with 9 bases left in between. The CDR3 contains 13 residues. Per germline, CDR1 GTSNPN and CDR2 SVGIG (reference sequence). CDR3 DNA sequence: TGTGCCTGGAGTGCTGGGATGTATCAGCCCCAGCATTTT. It is translated as CAWSAGMYQPQHF.

The chain combines TRBV20-1 with TRBJ2-5, with 7 bases aligning to TRBD1. V lost 3 bases and J lost 5; bases outside the gene matches: 9. The CDR3 is 14 residues long. Germline V gene sequence: CDR1 DFQATT, CDR2 SNEGSKA (reference sequence). For the CDR3, the DNA is TGCAGTGCTAGTGTAGGGACAGCGCGTGAGACCCAGTACTTC. Its protein product is CSASVGTARETQYF.